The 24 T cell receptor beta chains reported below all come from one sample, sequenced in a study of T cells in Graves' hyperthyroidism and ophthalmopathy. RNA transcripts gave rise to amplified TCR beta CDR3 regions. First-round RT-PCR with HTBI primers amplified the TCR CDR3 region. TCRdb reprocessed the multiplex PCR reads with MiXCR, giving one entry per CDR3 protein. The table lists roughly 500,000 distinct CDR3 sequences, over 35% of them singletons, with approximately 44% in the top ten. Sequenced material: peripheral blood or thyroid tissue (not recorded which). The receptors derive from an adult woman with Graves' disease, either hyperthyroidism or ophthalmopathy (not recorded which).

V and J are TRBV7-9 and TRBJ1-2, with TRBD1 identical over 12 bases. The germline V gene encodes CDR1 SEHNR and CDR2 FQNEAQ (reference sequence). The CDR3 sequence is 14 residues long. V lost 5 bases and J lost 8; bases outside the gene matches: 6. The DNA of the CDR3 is TGTGCCAGCAGCATGGGACAGGGGGCAAGAGGCTACACCTTC. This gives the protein CASSMGQGARGYTF. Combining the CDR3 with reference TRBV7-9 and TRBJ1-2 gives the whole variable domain DTGVSQNPRHKITKRGQNVTFRCDPISEHNRLYWYRQTLGQGPEFLTYFQNEAQLEKSRLLSDRFSAERPKGSFSTLEIQRTEQGDSAMYLCASSMGQGARGYTFGSGTRLTVV.

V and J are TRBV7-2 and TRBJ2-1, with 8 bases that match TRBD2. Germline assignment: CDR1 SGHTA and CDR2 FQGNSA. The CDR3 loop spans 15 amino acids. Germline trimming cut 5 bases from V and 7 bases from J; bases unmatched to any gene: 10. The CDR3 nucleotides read TGTGCCAGCAGCCGAGTGGCGGGAGGTGGGAATGAGCAGTTCTTC. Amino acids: CASSRVAGGGNEQFF.

DNA of the CDR3: TGTGCCATCAGTACAGAGTCTGATGCACTAGCGGGAGGCCTCTCCTACGAGCAGTACTTC. It codes for CAISTESDALAGGLSYEQYF. The chain couples TRBV10-3 to TRBJ2-7; 12 bases match TRBD2. CDR1 and CDR2 from the germline V gene are ENHRY and SYGVKD. After removal of 5 bases from V and 0 bases from J, the junction contained 17 bases not matched to a gene. The CDR3 sequence is 20 residues long.

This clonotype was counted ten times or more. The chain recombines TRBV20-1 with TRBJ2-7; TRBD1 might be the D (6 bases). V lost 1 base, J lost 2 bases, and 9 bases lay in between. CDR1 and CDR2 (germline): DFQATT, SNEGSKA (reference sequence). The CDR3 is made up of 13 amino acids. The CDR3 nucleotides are TGCAGTGCTAGAGGGGGACATCCCTACGAGCAGTACTTC. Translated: CSARGGHPYEQYF.

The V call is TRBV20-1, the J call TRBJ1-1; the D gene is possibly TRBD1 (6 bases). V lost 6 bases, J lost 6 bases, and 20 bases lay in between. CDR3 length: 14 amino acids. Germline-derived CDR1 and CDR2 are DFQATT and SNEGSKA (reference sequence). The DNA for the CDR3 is TGCAGTGCCCCCGATCGACAGGATTTGGCTGAAGCTTTCTTT. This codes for CSAPDRQDLAEAFF.

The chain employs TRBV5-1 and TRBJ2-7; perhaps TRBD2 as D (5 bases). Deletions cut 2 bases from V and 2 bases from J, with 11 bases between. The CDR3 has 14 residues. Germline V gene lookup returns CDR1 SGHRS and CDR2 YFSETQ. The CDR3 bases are TGCGCCAGCAGCTTTTTAGGGAGCCCCTACGAGCAGTACTTC. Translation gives CASSFLGSPYEQYF.

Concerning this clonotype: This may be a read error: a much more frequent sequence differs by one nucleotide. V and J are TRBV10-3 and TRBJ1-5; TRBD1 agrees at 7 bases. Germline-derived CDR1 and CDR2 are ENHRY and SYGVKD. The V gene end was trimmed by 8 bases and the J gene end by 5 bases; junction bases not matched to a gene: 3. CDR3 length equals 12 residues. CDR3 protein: CAIGDSHQPQHF. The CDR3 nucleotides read TGTGCCATCGGGGACAGTCATCAGCCCCAGCATTTT.

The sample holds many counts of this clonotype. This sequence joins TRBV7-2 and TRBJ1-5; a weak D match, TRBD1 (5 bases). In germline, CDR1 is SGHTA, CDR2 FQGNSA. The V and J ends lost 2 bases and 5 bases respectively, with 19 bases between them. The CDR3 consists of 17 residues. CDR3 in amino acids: CASSLTKDPGPHQPQHF. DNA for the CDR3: TGTGCCAGCAGCTTAACAAAGGATCCGGGGCCGCATCAGCCCCAGCATTTT.

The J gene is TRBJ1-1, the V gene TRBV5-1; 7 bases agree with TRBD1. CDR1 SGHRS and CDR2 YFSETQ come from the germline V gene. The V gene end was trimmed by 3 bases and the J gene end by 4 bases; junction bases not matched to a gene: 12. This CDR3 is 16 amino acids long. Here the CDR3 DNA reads TGCGCCAGCAGCTGGAAACCTGGACAGGTCGGCACTGAAGCTTTCTTT. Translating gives CASSWKPGQVGTEAFF.

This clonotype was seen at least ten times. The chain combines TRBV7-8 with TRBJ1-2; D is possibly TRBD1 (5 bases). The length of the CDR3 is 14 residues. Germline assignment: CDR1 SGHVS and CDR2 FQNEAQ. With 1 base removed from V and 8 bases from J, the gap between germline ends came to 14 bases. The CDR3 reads CASSLVGGSGGYTF. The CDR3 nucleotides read TGTGCCAGCAGCTTAGTTGGGGGTTCGGGAGGCTACACCTTC.

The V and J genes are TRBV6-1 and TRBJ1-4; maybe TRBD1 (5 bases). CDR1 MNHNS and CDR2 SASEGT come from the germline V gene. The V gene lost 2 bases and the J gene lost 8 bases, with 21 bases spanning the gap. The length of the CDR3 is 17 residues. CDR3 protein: CASSERGRTLKNEKLFF. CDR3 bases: TGTGCCAGCAGTGAAAGGGGCCGGACCCTCAAAAACGAAAAACTGTTTTTT.

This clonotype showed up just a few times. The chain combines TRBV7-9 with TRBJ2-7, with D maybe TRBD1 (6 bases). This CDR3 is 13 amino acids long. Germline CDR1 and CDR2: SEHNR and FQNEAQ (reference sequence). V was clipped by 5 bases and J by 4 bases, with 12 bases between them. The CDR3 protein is CASSRGRGYEQYF. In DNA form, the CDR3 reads TGTGCCAGCAGCCGGGGCAGGGGTTACGAGCAGTACTTC.

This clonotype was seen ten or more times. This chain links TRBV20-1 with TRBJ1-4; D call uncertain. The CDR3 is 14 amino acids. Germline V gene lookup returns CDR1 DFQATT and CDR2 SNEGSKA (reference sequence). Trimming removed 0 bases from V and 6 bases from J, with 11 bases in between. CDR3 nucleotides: TGCAGTGCTAGAGATCGACGAGGCGATGAAAAACTGTTTTTT. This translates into CSARDRRGDEKLFF.

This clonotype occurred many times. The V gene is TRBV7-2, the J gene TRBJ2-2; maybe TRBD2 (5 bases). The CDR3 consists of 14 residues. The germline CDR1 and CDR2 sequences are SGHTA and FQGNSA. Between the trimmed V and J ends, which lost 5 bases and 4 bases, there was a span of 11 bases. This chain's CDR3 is CASSPRTFTGELFF. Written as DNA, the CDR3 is TGTGCCAGCAGCCCAAGGACTTTCACCGGGGAGCTGTTTTTT.

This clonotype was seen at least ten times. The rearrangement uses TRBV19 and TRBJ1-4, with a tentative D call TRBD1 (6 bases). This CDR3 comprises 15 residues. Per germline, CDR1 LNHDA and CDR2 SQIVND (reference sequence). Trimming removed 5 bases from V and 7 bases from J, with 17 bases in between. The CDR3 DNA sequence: TGTGCCAGTAGTCCCAGACAGGATTTCGTTGAAAAACTGTTTTTT. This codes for CASSPRQDFVEKLFF.

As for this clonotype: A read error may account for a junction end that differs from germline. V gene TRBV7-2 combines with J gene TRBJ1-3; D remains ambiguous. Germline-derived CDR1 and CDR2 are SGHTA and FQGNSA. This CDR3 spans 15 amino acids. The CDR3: CAGSLSGFSGNTIYF. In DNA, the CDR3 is TGTGCCGGCAGCTTATCGGGGTTCTCTGGAAACACCATATATTTT.

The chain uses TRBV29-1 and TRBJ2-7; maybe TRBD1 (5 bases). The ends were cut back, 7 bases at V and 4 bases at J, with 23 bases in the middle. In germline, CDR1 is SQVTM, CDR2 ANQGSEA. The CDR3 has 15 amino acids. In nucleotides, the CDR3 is TGCAGCGCGACAGATTCCTGGGGAACAGTGTACGAGCAGTACTTC. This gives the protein CSATDSWGTVYEQYF.

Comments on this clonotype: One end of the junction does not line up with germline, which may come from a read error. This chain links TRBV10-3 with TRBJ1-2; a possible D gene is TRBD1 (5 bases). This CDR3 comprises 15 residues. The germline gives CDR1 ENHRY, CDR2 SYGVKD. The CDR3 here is CASSGIDRSNYGYTF. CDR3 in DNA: TGTGCCAGCAGTGGGATCGACAGATCTAACTATGGCTACACCTTC.

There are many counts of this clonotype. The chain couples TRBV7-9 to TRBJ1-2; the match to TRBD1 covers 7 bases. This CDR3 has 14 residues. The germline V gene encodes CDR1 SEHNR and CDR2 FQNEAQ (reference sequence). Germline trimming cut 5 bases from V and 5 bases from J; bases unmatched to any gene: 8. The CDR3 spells CASSPGQVAYGYTF. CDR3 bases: TGTGCCAGCAGCCCAGGACAGGTGGCATATGGCTACACCTTC.

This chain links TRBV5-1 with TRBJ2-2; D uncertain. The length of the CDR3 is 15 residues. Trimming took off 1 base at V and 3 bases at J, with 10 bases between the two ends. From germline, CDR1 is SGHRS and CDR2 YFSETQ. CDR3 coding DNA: TGCGCCAGCAGCTTGAACACGCAAGACACCGGGGAGCTGTTTTTT. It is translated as CASSLNTQDTGELFF.

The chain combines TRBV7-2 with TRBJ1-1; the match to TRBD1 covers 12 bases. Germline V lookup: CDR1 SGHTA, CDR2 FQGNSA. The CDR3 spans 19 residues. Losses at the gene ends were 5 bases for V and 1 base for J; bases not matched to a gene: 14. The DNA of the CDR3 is TGTGCCAGCAGCCCCGGGCACCGGGACAGGGGGCGGGGGAACACTGAAGCTTTCTTT. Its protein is CASSPGHRDRGRGNTEAFF.

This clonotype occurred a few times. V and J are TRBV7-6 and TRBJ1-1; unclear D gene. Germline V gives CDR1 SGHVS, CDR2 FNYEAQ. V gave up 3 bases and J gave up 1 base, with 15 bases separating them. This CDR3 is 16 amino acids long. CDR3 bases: TGTGCCAGCAGCTTCGTGGGTGGGGATACGAACACTGAAGCTTTCTTT. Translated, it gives CASSFVGGDTNTEAFF.

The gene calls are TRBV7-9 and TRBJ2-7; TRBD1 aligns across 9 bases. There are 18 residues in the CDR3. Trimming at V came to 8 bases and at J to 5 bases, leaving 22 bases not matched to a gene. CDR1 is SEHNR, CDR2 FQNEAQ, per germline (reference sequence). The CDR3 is CASSDPARSGTGLNEQYF. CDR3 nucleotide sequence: TGTGCCAGCTCCGATCCAGCCCGTTCCGGGACAGGGTTGAACGAGCAGTACTTC.

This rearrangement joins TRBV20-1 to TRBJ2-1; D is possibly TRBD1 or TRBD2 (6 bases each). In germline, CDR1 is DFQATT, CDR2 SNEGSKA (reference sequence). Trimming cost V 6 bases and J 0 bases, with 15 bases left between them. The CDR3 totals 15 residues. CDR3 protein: CSALEGGSSYNEQFF. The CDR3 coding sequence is TGCAGTGCCCTAGAGGGGGGCAGCTCCTACAATGAGCAGTTCTTC.